This TCR beta chain was identified in a study of blood T cells in healthy people across ages. For the study at large: The capture of about one barcoded beta molecule per two T cells was achieved by template switching. Study-level points and caveats: Older individuals had lower TCR beta diversity per million T cells (the decline was roughly linear). Reliance upon unsorted PBMCs precluded definitive naive versus antigen-experienced comparison.

The CDR3 is 17 residues long. Trimming pared 5 bases from V and 3 bases from J, leaving 22 bases between. CDR1 and CDR2 (germline): SGHVS, FQNEAQ. Combining a sample-barcoded 5' primer with a J-beta primer mix, a second PCR ran for roughly 6 to 12 cycles. TCRdb fed the 5' RACE reads into MiXCR, producing one record per CDR3 protein. The profile covers more than 1 million distinct CDR3 sequences, with roughly 45% appearing a single time and 15% to 20% taken by the ten largest. About this clonotype: Its antigen is as yet unknown.

The chain links TRBV7-8 to TRBJ1-2; tentatively, D is TRBD1 (5 bases). This receptor was identified in a woman aged 55-69 years in good health. The sample taken for sequencing was blood. This chain's CDR3 is CASSNQPEGEYDYGYTF. Written as DNA, the CDR3 is TGTGCCAGCAGCAATCAACCCGAAGGGGAGTACGACTATGGCTACACCTTC.